Here is one TCR beta chain with its context. Its antigen is not identified. These data are taken from a study of T cell responses to AZD1222 COVID-19 vaccine. General study findings and limits: Among spike-specific TCRs, nearly half reportedly target unmutated variant regions. Donors were chiefly white British, with a greater number of females, and clonal diversity was perhaps underestimated. Only after the peak T cell response were repertoires sampled. CD4 TCRs linked to vaccination spanned spike, dominating at 160-218 and 743-854.

Germline trimming cut 1 base from V and 2 bases from J; bases unmatched to any gene: 2. This CDR3 is 15 amino acids long. Germline loops: CDR1 MNHEY, CDR2 SVGAGI. TCRdb's table, derived via immunoSEQ multiplex PCR, lists solely in-frame clones and lacks some. This sample has more than 100,000 clones, with about 91% found just once. The chain carries TRBV6-5 and TRBJ1-2; TRBD1 matches 9 bases. This receptor was taken from an adult in good health. Source: peripheral blood, taken on day 0 of AZD1222 vaccination. CDR3 sequence reads: CASSYFDRGNYGYTF. The CDR3 coding sequence is TGTGCCAGCAGTTACTTTGACAGGGGGAACTATGGCTACACCTTC.